This T cell receptor (beta chain) was recovered during a study of cytomegalovirus exposure and HLA in healthy donors. The PCR employed 60 Vbeta primers together with 13 Jbeta primers. Libraries were prepared by immunoSEQ multiplex PCR; TCRdb keeps only in-frame clonotypes and omits some of them. The sample shows about 120,000 clones, 9% to 10% of them seen only once. V lost 1 base and J lost 0, with 16 bases in between. The CDR3 has 17 residues. Germline CDR1 MGHRA, CDR2 YSYEKL. The sample was PBMCs. The sequence derives from a man aged 25 to 40 in good health and CMV-seronegative. This sequence joins TRBV4-1 and TRBJ2-7; possibly TRBD2 for D (6 bases). CDR3 residues: CASSQVSTPGSSYEQYF. The CDR3 coding sequence is TGCGCCAGCAGCCAAGTAAGCACCCCCGGGAGCTCCTACGAGCAGTACTTC.